This section outlines one T cell receptor beta chain sequence together with its context. What it binds is unknown. The germline V gene encodes CDR1 SNHLY and CDR2 FYNNEI. The ends were cut back, 0 bases at V and 4 bases at J, with 9 bases in the middle. CDR3 length: 14 amino acids. This entry belongs to a study of immune evolution from preneoplasia to lung adenocarcinoma. TCRdb's copy holds only in-frame clones and misses some; the assay was immunoSEQ multiplex PCR. This sample has approximately 9,000 clones, with roughly 80% found just once. Study-wide results and limits: From normal lung to invasive adenocarcinoma, top clone frequencies appeared to decrease. Later-stage lesions appeared to have more T cells, more diversity, less clonality.

Sequences were obtained from FFPE minimally invasive lung adenocarcinoma tissue. The gene calls are TRBV2 and TRBJ2-5; D possibly corresponds to TRBD2 (6 bases). The receptor comes from a donor at least 70 years old with lung adenocarcinoma. The DNA for the CDR3 is TGTGCCAGCAGTGAAGCGGGAGGTGGAGAGACCCAGTACTTC. This encodes CASSEAGGGETQYF.